This T cell receptor (beta chain) came from a study of technical replicates of blood from a handful of donors. Sequencing used immunoSEQ multiplex PCR; TCRdb keeps in-frame clones, though not all of them. The table has tens of thousands of clones, just under 95% seen once. Note on this clone: Distinct nucleotide sequences in the sample also encode this CDR3.

Trimming shortened V by 0 bases and J by 1 base, and 9 bases separated the two germline ends. The length of the CDR3 is 15 residues. Germline CDR1 SGHTA, CDR2 FQGTGA. The clonotype originates from a human donor in good health. Some clones in this sample may be carry-over from other donors' samples. The rearrangement uses TRBV7-3 and TRBJ1-1; D possibly corresponds to TRBD1 (6 bases). The sequenced sample consisted of PBMCs. The CDR3 sequence: CASSLTRGSNTEAFF. The CDR3 bases are TGTGCCAGCAGCTTAACCAGGGGCTCGAACACTGAAGCTTTCTTT. The entire variable domain, with the rest obtained from reference TRBV7-3 and TRBJ1-1, is as follows: GAGVSQTPSNKVTEKGKYVELRCDPISGHTALYWYRQSLGQGPEFLIYFQGTGAADDSGLPNDRFFAVRPEGSVSTLKIQRTERGDSAVYLCASSLTRGSNTEAFFGQGTRLTVV.